This record covers a single TCR beta chain. Antigen specificity is unknown. The CDR3 loop spans 13 amino acids. V lost 10 bases and J 2 bases, leaving 13 bases between the germline ends. The germline V gene has CDR1 SEHNR and CDR2 FQNEAQ (reference sequence). This sample was included in a study of T cell repertoires in cytomegalovirus infection. On the study more broadly: Both CMV infection and a matching HLA type were indicated by public TCR beta signatures.

MiXCR, run by TCRdb on the reads, gives a single entry per CDR3 protein. This table holds 46,000 or so distinct CDR3 sequences, approximately 20% found once. The sequence was collected from a human donor in good health (CMV status not recorded). Some clones in this sample may be carry-over from other donors' samples. The sequenced material came from PBMCs, sequenced either directly or after in vitro stimulation (not recorded which). J is TRBJ2-3 and V is TRBV7-9; possibly TRBD1 for D (6 bases). CDR3 region: CATQGWVTDTQYF. Written as DNA, the CDR3 is TGTGCCACCCAGGGGTGGGTCACAGATACGCAGTATTTT.